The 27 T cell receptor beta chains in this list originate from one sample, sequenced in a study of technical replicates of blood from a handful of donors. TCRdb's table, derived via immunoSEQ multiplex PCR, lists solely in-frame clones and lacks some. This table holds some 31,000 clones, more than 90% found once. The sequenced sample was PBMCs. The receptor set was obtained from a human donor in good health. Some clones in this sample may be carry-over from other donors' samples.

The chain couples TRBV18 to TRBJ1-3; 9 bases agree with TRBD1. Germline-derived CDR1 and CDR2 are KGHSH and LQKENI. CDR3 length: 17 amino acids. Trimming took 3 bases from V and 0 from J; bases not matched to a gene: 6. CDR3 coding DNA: TGTGCCAGCTCACCCCGGACAGGGGCAGACTCTGGAAACACCATATATTTT. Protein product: CASSPRTGADSGNTIYF. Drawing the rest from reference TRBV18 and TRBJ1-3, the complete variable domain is NAGVMQNPRHLVRRRGQEARLRCSPMKGHSHVYWYRQLPEEGLKFMVYLQKENIIDESGMPKERFSAEFPKEGPSILRIQQVVRGDSAAYFCASSPRTGADSGNTIYFGEGSWLTVV.

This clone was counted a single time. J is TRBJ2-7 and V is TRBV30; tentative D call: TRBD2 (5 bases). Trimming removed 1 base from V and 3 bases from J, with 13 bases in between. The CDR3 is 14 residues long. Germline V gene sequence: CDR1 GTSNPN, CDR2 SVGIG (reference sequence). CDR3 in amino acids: CAWSGEVGGYEQYF. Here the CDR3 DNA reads TGTGCCTGGAGTGGAGAGGTTGGAGGCTACGAGCAGTACTTC.

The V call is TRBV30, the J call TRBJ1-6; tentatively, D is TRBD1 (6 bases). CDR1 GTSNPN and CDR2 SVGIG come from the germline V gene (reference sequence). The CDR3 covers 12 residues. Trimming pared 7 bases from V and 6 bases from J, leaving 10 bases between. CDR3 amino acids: CASDRSNSPLHF. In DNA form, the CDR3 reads TGTGCCTCTGACAGGTCTAATTCACCCCTCCACTTT.

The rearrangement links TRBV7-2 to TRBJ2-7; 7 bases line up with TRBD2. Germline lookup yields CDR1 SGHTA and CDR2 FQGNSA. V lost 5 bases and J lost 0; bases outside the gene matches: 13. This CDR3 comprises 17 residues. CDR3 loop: CASSGGVNRRVSYEQYF. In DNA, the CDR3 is TGTGCCAGCAGCGGGGGGGTGAACCGGCGAGTCTCCTACGAGCAGTACTTC.

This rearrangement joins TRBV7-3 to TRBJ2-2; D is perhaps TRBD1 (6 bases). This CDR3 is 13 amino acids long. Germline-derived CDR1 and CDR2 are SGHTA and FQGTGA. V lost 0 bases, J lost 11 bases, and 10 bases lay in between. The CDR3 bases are TGTGCCAGCAGCTTAACGAACAGGGACGAGCTGTTTTTT. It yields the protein CASSLTNRDELFF.

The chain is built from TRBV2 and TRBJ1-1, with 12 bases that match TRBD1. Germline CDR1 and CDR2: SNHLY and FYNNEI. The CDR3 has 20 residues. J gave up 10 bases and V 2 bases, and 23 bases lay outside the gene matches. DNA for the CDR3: TGTGCCAGCAGTGAACCTCGTGTGGGAGGGACCGGGACAGGGGGCTTACGAGCTTTCTTT. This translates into CASSEPRVGGTGTGGLRAFF. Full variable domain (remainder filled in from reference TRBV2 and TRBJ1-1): EPEVTQTPSHQVTQMGQEVILRCVPISNHLYFYWYRQILGQKVEFLVSFYNNEISEKSEIFDDQFSVERPDGSNFTLKIRSTKLEDSAMYFCASSEPRVGGTGTGGLRAFFGQGTRLTVV.

The CDR3 DNA sequence: TGTGCCAGCTCATCAAGGACTAGCGACTACAATGAGCAGTTCTTC. This codes for CASSSRTSDYNEQFF. The V gene is TRBV18, the J gene TRBJ2-1; 9 positions agree with TRBD2. The germline V gene encodes CDR1 KGHSH and CDR2 LQKENI. The CDR3 runs to 15 residues. Trimming took 5 bases from V and 3 from J; bases not matched to a gene: 5.

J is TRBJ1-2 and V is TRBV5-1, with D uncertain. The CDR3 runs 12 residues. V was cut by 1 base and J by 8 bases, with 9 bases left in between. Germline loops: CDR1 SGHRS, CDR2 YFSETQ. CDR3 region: CASSLNGEGYTF. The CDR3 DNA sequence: TGCGCCAGCAGCTTGAACGGAGAGGGCTACACCTTC.

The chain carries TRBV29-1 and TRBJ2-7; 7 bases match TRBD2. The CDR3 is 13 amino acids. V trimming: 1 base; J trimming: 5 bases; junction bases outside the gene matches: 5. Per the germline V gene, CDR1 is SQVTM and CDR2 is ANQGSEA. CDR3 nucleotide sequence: TGCAGCGTTGAAGCGGGAGGTCGAAACGAGCAGTACTTC. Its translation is CSVEAGGRNEQYF.

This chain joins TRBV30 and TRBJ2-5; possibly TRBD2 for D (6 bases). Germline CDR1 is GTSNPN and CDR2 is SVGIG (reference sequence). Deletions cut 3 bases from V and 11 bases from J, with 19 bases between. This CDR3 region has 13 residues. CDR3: CAWSPLGPGEQYF. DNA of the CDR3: TGTGCCTGGAGCCCCCTTGGGCCGGGGGAGCAGTACTTC. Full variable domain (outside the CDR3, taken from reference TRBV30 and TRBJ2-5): SQTIHQWPATLVQPVGSPLSLECTVEGTSNPNLYWYRQAAGRGLQLLFYSVGIGQISSEVPQNLSASRPQDRQFILSSKKLLLSDSGFYLCAWSPLGPGEQYFGPGTRLLVL.

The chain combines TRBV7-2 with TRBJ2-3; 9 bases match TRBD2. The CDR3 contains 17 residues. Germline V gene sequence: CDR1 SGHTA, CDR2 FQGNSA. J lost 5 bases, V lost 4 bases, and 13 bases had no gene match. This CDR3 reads CASSSMTSGGLRDTQYF. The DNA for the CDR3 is TGTGCCAGCAGCTCCATGACTAGCGGAGGTCTCCGAGATACGCAGTATTTT.

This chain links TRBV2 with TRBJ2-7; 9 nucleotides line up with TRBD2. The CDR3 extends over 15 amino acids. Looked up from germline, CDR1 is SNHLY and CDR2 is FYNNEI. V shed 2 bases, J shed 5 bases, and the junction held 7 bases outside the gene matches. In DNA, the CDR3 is TGTGCCAGCAGTGAATTGGGACTAGCCCCCGACGAGCAGTACTTC. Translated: CASSELGLAPDEQYF.

CDR3 residues: CASSHDEVGEQYF. For the CDR3, the DNA is TGCGCCAGCAGCCACGATGAGGTGGGCGAGCAGTACTTC. The chain has TRBV4-3 and TRBJ2-7; D uncertain. V lost 3 bases and J 6 bases, leaving 12 bases between the germline ends. This CDR3 has 13 amino acids. CDR1 is LGHNA and CDR2 is YSLEER in the germline V gene.

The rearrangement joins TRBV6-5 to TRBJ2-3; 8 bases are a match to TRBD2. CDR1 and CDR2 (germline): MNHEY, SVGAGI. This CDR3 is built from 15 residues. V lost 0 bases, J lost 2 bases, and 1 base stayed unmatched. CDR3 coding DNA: TGTGCCAGCAGTTACTCGCGGGGGGTCACAGATACGCAGTATTTT. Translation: CASSYSRGVTDTQYF.

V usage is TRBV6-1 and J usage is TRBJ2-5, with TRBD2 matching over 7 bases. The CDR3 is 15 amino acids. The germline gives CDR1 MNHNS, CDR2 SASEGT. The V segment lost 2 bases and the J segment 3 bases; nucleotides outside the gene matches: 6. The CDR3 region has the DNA TGTGCCAGCAGTGAACTGTGGCGGGGGAAAGAGACCCAGTACTTC. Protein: CASSELWRGKETQYF.

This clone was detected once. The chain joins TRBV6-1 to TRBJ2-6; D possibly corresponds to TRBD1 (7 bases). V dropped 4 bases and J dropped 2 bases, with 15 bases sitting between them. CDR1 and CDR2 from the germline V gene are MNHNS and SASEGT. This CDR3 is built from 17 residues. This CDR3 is CASSGGRGRTGANVLTF. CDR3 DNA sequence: TGTGCCAGCAGTGGGGGCAGGGGGAGGACTGGGGCCAACGTCCTGACTTTC.

CDR3 coding DNA: TGTGCCAGCAGGCTGAGTTATAGCAATCAGCCCCAGCATTTT. Its protein is CASRLSYSNQPQHF. The V call is TRBV6-6, the J call TRBJ1-5; no reliable D call. CDR1 MNHNY and CDR2 SVGAGI come from the germline V gene (reference sequence). The CDR3 covers 14 residues. V was trimmed by 6 bases and J by 0 bases, leaving 9 bases between them.

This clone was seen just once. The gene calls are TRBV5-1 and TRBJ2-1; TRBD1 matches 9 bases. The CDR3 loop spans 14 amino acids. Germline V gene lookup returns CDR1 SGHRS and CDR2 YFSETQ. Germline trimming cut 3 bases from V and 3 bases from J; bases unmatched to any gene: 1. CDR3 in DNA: TGCGCCAGCAGCTCGACAGGGGGCTACAATGAGCAGTTCTTC. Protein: CASSSTGGYNEQFF.

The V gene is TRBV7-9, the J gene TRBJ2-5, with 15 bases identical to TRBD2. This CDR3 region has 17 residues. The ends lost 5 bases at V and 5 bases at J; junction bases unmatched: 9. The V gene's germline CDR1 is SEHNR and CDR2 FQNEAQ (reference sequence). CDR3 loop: CASSPGRTSGGEETQYF. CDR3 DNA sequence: TGTGCCAGCAGCCCCGGTCGGACTAGCGGGGGGGAGGAGACCCAGTACTTC.

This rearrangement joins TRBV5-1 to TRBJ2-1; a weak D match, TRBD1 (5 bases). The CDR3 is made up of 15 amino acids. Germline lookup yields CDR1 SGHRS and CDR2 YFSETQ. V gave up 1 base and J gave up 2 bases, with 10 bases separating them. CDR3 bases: TGCGCCAGCAGCTTGAACTCAGGGACCTACAATGAGCAGTTCTTC. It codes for CASSLNSGTYNEQFF.

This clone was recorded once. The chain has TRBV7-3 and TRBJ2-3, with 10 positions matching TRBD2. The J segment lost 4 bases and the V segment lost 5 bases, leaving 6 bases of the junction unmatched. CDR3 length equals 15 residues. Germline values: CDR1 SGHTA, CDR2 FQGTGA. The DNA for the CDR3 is TGTGCCAGCAGCCCTCTAGCGGGAGCGTCAGATACGCAGTATTTT. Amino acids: CASSPLAGASDTQYF.

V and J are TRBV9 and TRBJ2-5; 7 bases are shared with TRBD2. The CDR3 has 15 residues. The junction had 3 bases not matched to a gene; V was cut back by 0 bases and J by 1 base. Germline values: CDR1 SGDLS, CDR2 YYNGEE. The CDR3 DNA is TGTGCCAGCAGCGTAGGTGGGAGGGGCCAAGAGACCCAGTACTTC. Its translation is CASSVGGRGQETQYF.

In DNA, the CDR3 is TGTGCCAGCAGTCTTAGACTAGCGGGGAACACAGATACGCAGTATTTT. It codes for CASSLRLAGNTDTQYF. The V call is TRBV2, the J call TRBJ2-3, with TRBD2 matching 11 bases. V lost 5 bases, J lost 2 bases, and 6 bases stayed unmatched. This CDR3 has 16 amino acids. Germline V CDR1 and CDR2: SNHLY, FYNNEI.

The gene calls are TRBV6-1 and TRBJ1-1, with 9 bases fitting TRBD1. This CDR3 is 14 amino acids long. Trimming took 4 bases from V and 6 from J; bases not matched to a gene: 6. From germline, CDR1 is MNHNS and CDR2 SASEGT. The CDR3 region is CASSGTGGGAEAFF. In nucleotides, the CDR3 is TGTGCCAGCAGTGGTACAGGGGGCGGCGCTGAAGCTTTCTTT.

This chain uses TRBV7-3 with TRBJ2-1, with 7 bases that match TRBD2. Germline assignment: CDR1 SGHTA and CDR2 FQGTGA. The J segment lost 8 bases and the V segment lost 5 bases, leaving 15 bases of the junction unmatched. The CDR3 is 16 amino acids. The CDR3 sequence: CASSPQVAGRADEQFF. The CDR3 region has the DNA TGTGCCAGCAGCCCCCAAGTTGCGGGGAGGGCGGATGAGCAGTTCTTC.

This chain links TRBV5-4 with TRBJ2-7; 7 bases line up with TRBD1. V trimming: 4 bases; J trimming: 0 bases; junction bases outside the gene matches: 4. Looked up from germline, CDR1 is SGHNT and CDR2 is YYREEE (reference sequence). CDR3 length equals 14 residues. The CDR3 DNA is TGTGCCAGCAGCGCACAGGGGAACTCCTACGAGCAGTACTTC. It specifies CASSAQGNSYEQYF.

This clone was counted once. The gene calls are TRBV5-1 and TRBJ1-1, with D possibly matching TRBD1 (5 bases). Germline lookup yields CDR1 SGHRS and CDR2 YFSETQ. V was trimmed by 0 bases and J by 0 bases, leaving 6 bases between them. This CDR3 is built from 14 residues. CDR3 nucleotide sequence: TGCGCCAGCAGCTTGGGGGGCGTGAACACTGAAGCTTTCTTT. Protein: CASSLGGVNTEAFF.